One sample yielded the 18 T cell receptor beta chains listed below, sequenced in a study of blood T cell repertoires in COVID-19. Clones were read by immunoSEQ multiplex PCR, and TCRdb kept only the in-frame ones, dropping some. The sample consists of roughly 280,000 clones, about nine tenths of them appearing once. Source material: peripheral blood. The receptors derive from a woman aged 50 to 60 who had recovered from COVID-19.

The sample holds one count of this clone. This rearrangement joins TRBV6-4 to TRBJ2-2; 11 bases agree with TRBD2. Trimming cost V 4 bases and J 4 bases; bases outside gene matches: 2. Per germline, CDR1 MRHNA and CDR2 SNTAGT. The length of the CDR3 is 15 residues. The CDR3 DNA reads TGTGCCAGCAGTGTAACTAGCGGGGGCACCGGGGAGCTGTTTTTT. Residues: CASSVTSGGTGELFF.

About this clone itself: A much larger clone lies one base from this, so it may be a read error. This chain connects TRBV7-8 to TRBJ1-1; D is unresolved. Germline-derived CDR1 and CDR2 are SGHVS and FQNEAQ. There are 13 residues in the CDR3. V shed 2 bases and J shed 3 bases, with 7 bases lying between them. CDR3 in amino acids: CASSLQTYTEAFF. For the CDR3, the DNA is TGTGCCAGCAGCTTACAGACTTACACTGAAGCTTTCTTT.

The DNA for the CDR3 is TGTGCCAGCGGGCGACAGGGGGCCGGGGAGCTGTTTTTT. Its protein is CASGRQGAGELFF. This chain connects TRBV2 to TRBJ2-2, with 9 bases matching TRBD1. In germline, CDR1 is SNHLY, CDR2 FYNNEI. The CDR3 loop spans 13 amino acids. V was clipped by 8 bases and J by 6 bases; unmatched bases: 4.

J is TRBJ2-7 and V is TRBV18; TRBD1 agrees at 10 bases. Germline V gives CDR1 KGHSH, CDR2 LQKENI. This CDR3 has 15 amino acids. After removal of 4 bases from V and 5 bases from J, the junction contained 8 bases not matched to a gene. CDR3 sequence (DNA): TGTGCCAGCTCACAAACCGGGACAGGGGTGAACGAGCAGTACTTC. The encoded protein is CASSQTGTGVNEQYF.

The chain joins TRBV27 to TRBJ2-2, with D uncertain. The V end lost 2 bases, the J end lost 6 bases, and 16 bases lay between the germline ends. Germline V gene lookup returns CDR1 MNHEY and CDR2 SMNVEV (reference sequence). The CDR3 spans 16 residues. The CDR3 region is CASSLGAGTTPGELFF. In nucleotides, the CDR3 is TGTGCCAGCAGTTTAGGTGCAGGCACCACGCCCGGGGAGCTGTTTTTT.

The genes are TRBV20-1 and TRBJ1-1, with no clear D. Germline V gene lookup returns CDR1 DFQATT and CDR2 SNEGSKA (reference sequence). The CDR3 has 12 residues. V lost 3 bases, J lost 2 bases, and 7 bases lay in between. This CDR3 reads CSASFQNTEAFF. The CDR3 DNA reads as TGCAGTGCTAGTTTTCAAAACACTGAAGCTTTCTTT.

V is TRBV28 and J is TRBJ2-7; the D gene is possibly TRBD1 (5 bases). The CDR3 runs to 17 residues. V shed 3 bases and J shed 2 bases, with 20 bases lying between them. Germline lookup yields CDR1 MDHEN and CDR2 SYDVKM. The CDR3 DNA sequence: TGTGCCAGCAGTTTCTCGTGGTTAAAACAGGACGCCTACGAGCAGTACTTC. Residues: CASSFSWLKQDAYEQYF.

The J gene is TRBJ1-6, the V gene TRBV6-5, with 9 nucleotides matching TRBD1. V dropped 2 bases and J dropped 10; count of bases not matched to a gene: 9. This CDR3 has 16 residues. CDR1 and CDR2 from the germline V gene are MNHEY and SVGAGI. CDR3: CASSYKGDRVGSPLHF. CDR3 DNA sequence: TGTGCCAGCAGTTACAAGGGGGACAGGGTAGGATCACCCCTCCACTTT.

This clone was seen once. The genes are TRBV27 and TRBJ1-2; 7 nucleotides agree with TRBD1. Germline CDR1 and CDR2: MNHEY and SMNVEV (reference sequence). The V and J ends lost 5 bases and 7 bases, in that order; junction bases with no gene match: 13. The CDR3 has 15 residues. CDR3 protein: CASSAHRGRGFGYTF. The CDR3 nucleotides are TGTGCCAGCAGTGCCCACAGGGGCAGAGGATTTGGCTACACCTTC.

The rearrangement joins TRBV25-1 to TRBJ2-3, with 7 bases aligning to TRBD2. Trimming at V came to 7 bases and at J to 4 bases, leaving 11 bases not matched to a gene. CDR3 size: 15 residues. Germline CDR1 reads MGHDK; CDR2 reads SYGVNS. CDR3 sequence reads: CASTQGGRGADTQYF. CDR3 DNA: TGTGCCAGCACCCAAGGCGGGAGAGGGGCAGATACGCAGTATTTT.

This clone was picked up one time. The chain recombines TRBV6-2 or TRBV6-3 with TRBJ2-7; 12 bases agree with TRBD2. V gave up 6 bases and J gave up 2 bases; unmatched junction bases: 5. The CDR3 length is 15 residues. Germline V CDR1 and CDR2: MNHEY, SVGEGT. The CDR3 DNA reads TGTGCCAGCAGCCGGACTAGCGGGGCGACCTACGAGCAGTACTTC. Protein: CASSRTSGATYEQYF.

The chain's CDR3 is CASSISGTSYEQYF. DNA of the CDR3: TGTGCCAGCAGTATCTCCGGGACTAGCTACGAGCAGTACTTC. The rearrangement joins TRBV6-2 or TRBV6-3 to TRBJ2-7, with TRBD2 matching over 8 bases. Germline V CDR1 and CDR2: MNHEY, SVGEGT. Trimming cost V 5 bases and J 3 bases; bases outside gene matches: 6. The CDR3 length is 14 residues.

CDR3 amino acids: CASSQDRGGGTQETQYF. The DNA of the CDR3 is TGTGCCAGCAGCCAAGATCGAGGCGGGGGGACCCAAGAGACCCAGTACTTC. The rearrangement links TRBV4-2 to TRBJ2-5; 8 bases fit TRBD2. The V and J ends lost 0 bases and 1 base, in that order; junction bases with no gene match: 7. In germline, CDR1 is LGHNA, CDR2 YNFKEQ. The CDR3 runs to 17 residues.

This clone has more than one count but fewer than ten. The genes are TRBV5-1 and TRBJ1-4; tentatively, D is TRBD1 (5 bases). This CDR3 has 15 amino acids. Germline V gene sequence: CDR1 SGHRS, CDR2 YFSETQ. The V gene lost 4 bases and the J gene lost 4 bases, with 14 bases spanning the gap. The CDR3 nucleotides are TGCGCCAGCAGCCCCGAGTCCAGGGTTAATGAAAAACTGTTTTTT. Its protein is CASSPESRVNEKLFF.

The chain links TRBV12-5 to TRBJ2-3, with TRBD2 identical over 7 bases. The germline V gene has CDR1 LGHNT and CDR2 FRNRAP. V shed 7 bases and J 6 bases; nucleotides not matched to a gene: 1. The CDR3 consists of 11 residues. The CDR3, as DNA: TGTGCTAGTGCAGCGGGGGATACGCAGTATTTT. Protein: CASAAGDTQYF.

The chain uses TRBV6-5 and TRBJ1-1; D unclear. The CDR3 totals 13 residues. Germline V gene lookup returns CDR1 MNHEY and CDR2 SVGAGI. V was cut by 0 bases and J by 2 bases, with 4 bases left in between. CDR3 coding DNA: TGTGCCAGCAGTTACTCTAAAAACACTGAAGCTTTCTTT. Its protein product is CASSYSKNTEAFF.

V is TRBV7-3 and J is TRBJ2-5; D possibly corresponds to TRBD2 (5 bases). The CDR3 covers 14 residues. Between the trimmed V and J ends, which lost 3 bases and 7 bases, there was a span of 15 bases. The germline CDR1 and CDR2 sequences are SGHTA and FQGTGA. CDR3 sequence: CASSLSRSAGTQYF. The CDR3 coding sequence is TGTGCCAGCAGCTTGTCACGTAGTGCGGGGACCCAGTACTTC.

This clone came up once. The chain couples TRBV28 to TRBJ1-2, with a weak D call TRBD1 (6 bases). The CDR3 loop spans 14 amino acids. Germline values: CDR1 MDHEN, CDR2 SYDVKM. V lost 5 bases to trimming and J lost 4 bases, with 14 bases between them. The CDR3 sequence is CASSPIQGPYGYTF. The CDR3, as DNA: TGTGCCAGCAGTCCAATACAGGGACCCTATGGCTACACCTTC.